One sample yielded the 8 T cell receptor beta chains listed below, sequenced in a study of radiation and T cells in renal cell carcinoma. Assay used: immunoSEQ multiplex PCR; TCRdb lists only in-frame clones, some missing. This sample has 15,000 to 20,000 clones, with about 53% found just once. Stated treatment: treatment-naive control, cytoreductive nephrectomy. This material consisted of tumor tissue, taken from a patient whose treatment was nephrectomy without radiotherapy. Source of these receptors: a man between 40 and 49 years old with renal cell carcinoma.

V gene TRBV6-4 combines with J gene TRBJ1-2; D gene unclear. Trimming removed 0 bases from V and 6 bases from J, with 11 bases in between. The CDR3 has 14 residues. In germline, CDR1 is MRHNA, CDR2 SNTAGT. The CDR3 region is CASSDSGEKNGYTF. CDR3 nucleotides: TGTGCCAGCAGTGACTCGGGAGAGAAAAATGGCTACACCTTC.

This clone was seen more than once but under ten times. CDR3: CASRNREMQNSPLHF. CDR3 nucleotides: TGCGCCAGCAGGAACAGGGAAATGCAAAATTCACCCCTCCACTTT. The rearrangement joins TRBV5-1 to TRBJ1-6; possibly TRBD1 for D (6 bases). This CDR3 contains 15 residues. The germline V gene encodes CDR1 SGHRS and CDR2 YFSETQ. V was clipped by 5 bases and J by 7 bases, with 16 bases between them.

This clone was found a few times. The chain employs TRBV6-5 and TRBJ2-3; D possibly corresponds to TRBD2 (5 bases). The CDR3 consists of 13 residues. The germline V gene encodes CDR1 MNHEY and CDR2 SVGAGI. The V gene lost 7 bases and the J gene lost 5 bases, with 13 bases spanning the gap. Here the CDR3 reads CASTTLARDTQYF. For the CDR3, the DNA is TGTGCCAGCACAACCCTAGCTCGAGATACGCAGTATTTT.

The chain has TRBV5-6 and TRBJ2-1, with a weak D call TRBD1 (6 bases). The germline V and J ends were trimmed by 5 bases and 9 bases, with 15 bases remaining between them. This CDR3 contains 13 residues. Germline V lookup: CDR1 SGHDT, CDR2 YYEEEE. CDR3 bases: TGTGCCAGCAGTACCGGGACACCGAGTGAGCAGTTCTTC. Translating gives CASSTGTPSEQFF. The variable domain in full, with the rest retrieved from reference TRBV5-6 and TRBJ2-1, is DAGVTQSPTHLIKTRGQQVTLRCSPKSGHDTVSWYQQALGQGPQFIFQYYEEEERQRGNFPDRFSGHQFPNYSSELNVNALLLGDSALYLCASSTGTPSEQFFGPGTRLTVL.

This clone was seen a single time. The CDR3 spells CASSLTSGLNEQFF. In DNA, the CDR3 is TGTGCCAGCAGCTTGACTAGCGGCCTCAATGAGCAGTTCTTC. The rearrangement joins TRBV7-9 to TRBJ2-1, with 9 nucleotides matching TRBD2. CDR3 size: 14 residues. Looked up from germline, CDR1 is SEHNR and CDR2 is FQNEAQ (reference sequence). The V gene end was trimmed by 3 bases and the J gene end by 6 bases; junction bases not matched to a gene: 3.

By share, this clone ranks as large (0.1 to 1%). The chain links TRBV7-9 to TRBJ2-1; a possible D gene is TRBD1 (5 bases). This CDR3 has 18 residues. Germline V gene lookup returns CDR1 SEHNR and CDR2 FQNEAQ (reference sequence). V was shortened by 0 bases and J by 8 bases, with 23 bases between the two germline ends. The CDR3 nucleotides read TGTGCCAGCAGCTTAGCTTGGGGCCCCGGTCAGGAATGGGATGAGCAGTTCTTC. It yields the protein CASSLAWGPGQEWDEQFF.

This clone was recorded a few times. The rearrangement uses TRBV6-4 and TRBJ2-3; D ambiguous. CDR3 length equals 13 residues. CDR1 and CDR2 from the germline V gene are MRHNA and SNTAGT. The V end was cut by 0 bases, the J end by 7 bases, with 8 bases between. The CDR3 spells CASSDSGLNTQYF. CDR3 in DNA: TGTGCCAGCAGTGACTCGGGTCTGAATACGCAGTATTTT.

The chain joins TRBV4-3 to TRBJ2-7, with 13 bases that match TRBD2. Germline lookup yields CDR1 LGHNA and CDR2 YSLEER. With V trimmed by 5 bases and J by 2 bases, 15 bases remained unmatched. The CDR3 is 19 residues long. The CDR3 protein is CASSTRTSGGRFLPYEQYF. CDR3 bases: TGCGCCAGCAGCACCCGGACTAGCGGGGGCCGTTTCTTACCCTACGAGCAGTACTTC.